The rows below give T cell receptor beta chains drawn from one sample of a study of human thymus T cells. The assay was immunoSEQ multiplex PCR, and TCRdb's table has in-frame clones only and misses some. Of tens of thousands of clones listed, roughly 96% are singletons. The sample consisted of thymus tissue. The receptors stem from a girl under three years old with a congenital heart defect but otherwise immunologically healthy. Both conserved end residues are part of each CDR3. A D gene is named only where the DNA matches it firmly. Size tells how often a clone was seen (once, few, many) or the class of an expanded clone, and some rows leave it out.

.,TRBV2,TRBJ2-7,few,CATGRGGEQYF,TGTGCCACGGGACGGGGAGGCGAGCAGTACTTC
.,TRBV27,TRBJ1-1,.,CASGPDGYTEAFF,TGTGCCAGCGGGCCAGACGGTTACACTGAAGCTTTCTTT
.,TRBV12-5,TRBJ1-1,.,CASAQLVRSEAFF,TGTGCTAGTGCCCAATTGGTACGGAGTGAAGCTTTCTTT
TRBD1,TRBV7-9,TRBJ2-3,.,CASSATGTGIADTQYF,TGTGCCAGCAGCGCCACCGGGACAGGGATCGCAGATACGCAGTATTTT
.,TRBV2,TRBJ1-1,.,CASSEKVGSLNTEAFF,TGTGCCAGCAGTGAAAAAGTTGGCAGCCTGAACACTGAAGCTTTCTTT
.,TRBV7-8,TRBJ2-5,.,CASSLGGDSETQYF,TGTGCCAGCAGCTTAGGGGGGGACTCAGAGACCCAGTACTTC
.,TRBV28,TRBJ1-2,.,CASSLCLGGAYGYTF,TGTGCCAGCAGTCTGTGCCTTGGAGGGGCCTATGGCTACACCTTC
TRBD2,TRBV5-5,TRBJ2-7,.,CASSPSSGRKSYEQYF,TGTGCCAGCAGCCCGTCGAGCGGGAGAAAATCCTACGAGCAGTACTTC
.,TRBV6-5,TRBJ1-4,.,CASRATLAGKLFF,TGTGCCAGCAGAGCAACCCTTGCCGGGAAACTGTTTTTT
TRBD2,TRBV12-5,TRBJ2-7,.,CASGPGTSGTSYEQYF,TGTGCTAGTGGTCCAGGGACTAGCGGGACTTCCTACGAGCAGTACTTC
.,TRBV18,TRBJ2-1,.,CASSPTSSHEQFF,TGTGCCAGCTCACCCACTAGTTCCCATGAGCAGTTCTTC
TRBD1,TRBV5-6,TRBJ1-2,.,CASSLAKDRTYGYTF,TGTGCCAGCAGCTTGGCCAAGGACAGGACTTATGGCTACACCTTC
.,TRBV10-3,TRBJ1-2,.,CAIKPSGRDGYTF,TGTGCCATCAAACCGTCGGGTAGGGACGGCTACACCTTC
TRBD2,TRBV6-5,TRBJ2-7,once,CASSYDRGGRAEQYF,TGTGCCAGCAGTTACGACCGCGGGGGGCGGGCCGAGCAGTACTTC
.,TRBV5-8,TRBJ2-2,.,CASSLGITGELFF,TGTGCCAGCAGCTTGGGGATAACCGGGGAGCTGTTTTTT
.,TRBV23-1,TRBJ2-7,once,CASSQLVRQTTSYEQYF,TGCGCCAGCAGTCAATTGGTCCGACAGACTACCTCCTACGAGCAGTACTTC
TRBD2,TRBV29-1,TRBJ2-1,once,CSVEGGGSEQFF,TGCAGCGTTGAGGGCGGGGGAAGCGAGCAGTTCTTC
TRBD1,TRBV7-8,TRBJ1-1,.,CACRAHGGGGGRSTEAFF,TGTGCCTGCAGGGCCCATGGAGGGGGCGGCGGTCGAAGCACTGAAGCTTTCTTT
.,TRBV2,TRBJ2-3,.,CASSEVGTQVADTQYF,TGTGCCAGCAGTGAAGTTGGGACCCAAGTCGCGGATACGCAGTATTTT
.,TRBV27,TRBJ2-1,.,CASSLRLVGSYNEQFF,TGTGCCAGCAGTTTGAGACTAGTAGGGTCCTACAATGAGCAGTTCTTC
.,TRBV28,TRBJ2-7,.,CASSLLPDFGLYEQYF,TGTGCCAGCAGTTTGCTTCCCGACTTCGGCTTATACGAGCAGTACTTC
TRBD2,TRBV11-2,TRBJ2-1,.,CASSPSGRFSNEQFF,TGTGCCAGCAGCCCTAGCGGGAGGTTTAGCAATGAGCAGTTCTTC
TRBD2,TRBV19,TRBJ2-3,.,CASTEGLVFMGDTQYF,TGTGCCAGTACCGAGGGACTAGTTTTTATGGGAGATACGCAGTATTTT
TRBD1,TRBV5-6,TRBJ2-7,.,CASTFHQGAKLYEKQYF,TGTGCCAGCACCTTCCATCAGGGGGCGAAATTATACGAGAAGCAGTACTTC
TRBD2,TRBV11-1,TRBJ2-1,.,CASSSPSTSGIHNEQFF,TGTGCCAGCAGCTCACCCTCGACTAGCGGGATCCACAATGAGCAGTTCTTC
TRBD1,TRBV2,TRBJ2-7,.,CASRGDRGREQYF,TGTGCCAGCAGGGGTGACAGGGGTCGCGAGCAGTACTTC
.,TRBV18,TRBJ2-7,.,CASSPIGGRFPVEQYF,TGTGCCAGCTCACCAATCGGGGGTCGCTTCCCGGTCGAGCAGTACTTC
.,TRBV28,TRBJ2-1,.,CASSFRGKRKGGRVYNEQFF,TGTGCCAGCAGTTTTAGGGGTAAGAGGAAGGGGGGTCGGGTCTACAATGAGCAGTTCTTC
.,TRBV5-6,TRBJ2-7,.,CASSLDHRGGADLSYEQYF,TGTGCCAGCAGCTTGGACCATCGGGGCGGGGCGGACCTCTCCTACGAGCAGTACTTC
TRBD2,TRBV7-3,TRBJ2-3,.,CASSSRGIAGGTDTQYF,TGTGCCAGCAGCTCAAGGGGCATAGCGGGAGGCACAGATACGCAGTATTTT
TRBD2,TRBV4-2,TRBJ2-3,.,CASSQVTSGRWAPDTQYF,TGTGCCAGCAGCCAAGTCACTAGCGGGAGATGGGCCCCAGATACGCAGTATTTT
.,TRBV30,TRBJ2-7,.,CAWSDPTVHPYEQYF,TGTGCCTGGAGTGACCCGACAGTCCACCCCTACGAGCAGTACTTC
TRBD1,TRBV10-1,TRBJ1-2,.,CASSRDRGYGYTF,TGCGCCAGCAGCCGGGACAGGGGCTATGGCTACACCTTC
.,TRBV9,TRBJ1-4,.,CASSTRQEEGEKLFF,TGTGCCAGCAGCACCCGACAGGAGGAAGGTGAAAAACTGTTTTTT
.,TRBV27,TRBJ2-2,.,CATKRGVGGELFF,TGTGCCACCAAAAGGGGGGTTGGAGGGGAGCTGTTTTTT
.,TRBV7-4,TRBJ1-4,.,CASSLTNEKLFF,TGTGCCAGCAGCTTAACTAATGAAAAACTGTTTTTT
.,TRBV28,TRBJ1-1,few,CASSLGVTEAFF,TGTGCCAGCAGTTTAGGGGTCACTGAAGCTTTCTTT
.,TRBV27,TRBJ1-1,.,CASSGALNTEAFF,TGTGCCAGCAGTGGGGCACTGAACACTGAAGCTTTCTTT
.,TRBV19,TRBJ2-1,.,CASSIISAGENEQFF,TGTGCCAGTAGTATAATATCGGCGGGTGAAAATGAGCAGTTCTTC
.,TRBV25-1,TRBJ2-5,.,CATHQGSKETQYF,TGTGCCACACATCAGGGGAGTAAAGAGACCCAGTACTTC
.,TRBV4-2,TRBJ1-2,.,CASSQDAGDSNYGYTF,TGTGCCAGCAGCCAAGATGCAGGGGATTCAAACTATGGCTACACCTTC
TRBD2,TRBV30,TRBJ2-2,.,CAWVSGRARTGELFF,TGTGCCTGGGTTAGCGGGAGGGCCCGGACCGGGGAGCTGTTTTTT